This section outlines one T cell receptor beta chain sequence together with its context. The record originates from a study of control samples from healthy donors and cancer patients. The repertoire was sequenced with immunoSEQ multiplex PCR; TCRdb's copy has only in-frame clones and lacks some. Of approximately 160,000 clones listed, more than 85% are singletons. This CDR3 has 16 amino acids. The sequence came from a woman aged 40-49 years in good health. The rearrangement links TRBV21-1 to TRBJ1-6; the table names TRBD1, a call not compared with the DNA. TRBV21-1 is shown as a pseudogene. The sequenced material came from blood. The chain's CDR3 is CASSNLRGRGDSPLHF. In DNA, the CDR3 is TGTGCCAGCAGCAATCTTAGAGGCAGGGGTGATTCACCCCTCCACTTT.